This entry describes one T cell receptor beta chain. This record belongs to a study of radiation and T cells in renal cell carcinoma. Study context: Nephrectomy followed 15 Gy stereotactic body radiation by 4 weeks.

The time point denotes: baseline pretreatment blood. Regarding treatment: 15 Gy SBRT to primary tumor, nephrectomy 4 weeks later. Radiation-treated patients gave blood at baseline, week 2 and week 4. The patient's renal cell carcinoma had clear cell pathology. Some clones are missing from TCRdb's copy, which holds only in-frame ones; the method was immunoSEQ multiplex PCR. The table records more than 95,000 clones, 80% to 85% of them present only once. This CDR3 has 14 amino acids. Germline assignment: CDR1 SGHDN and CDR2 FVKESK. The V and J ends lost 3 bases and 4 bases respectively, with 12 bases between them.

Sequences were derived from blood, sampled from a patient whose treatment included radiotherapy and nephrectomy. The chain recombines TRBV14 with TRBJ1-2, with D unresolved. The receptor's source is a woman aged 55-70 years with renal cell carcinoma. CDR3 protein: CASSQDGRSYGYTF. Written as DNA, the CDR3 is TGTGCCAGCAGCCAGGACGGACGGTCCTATGGCTACACCTTC.